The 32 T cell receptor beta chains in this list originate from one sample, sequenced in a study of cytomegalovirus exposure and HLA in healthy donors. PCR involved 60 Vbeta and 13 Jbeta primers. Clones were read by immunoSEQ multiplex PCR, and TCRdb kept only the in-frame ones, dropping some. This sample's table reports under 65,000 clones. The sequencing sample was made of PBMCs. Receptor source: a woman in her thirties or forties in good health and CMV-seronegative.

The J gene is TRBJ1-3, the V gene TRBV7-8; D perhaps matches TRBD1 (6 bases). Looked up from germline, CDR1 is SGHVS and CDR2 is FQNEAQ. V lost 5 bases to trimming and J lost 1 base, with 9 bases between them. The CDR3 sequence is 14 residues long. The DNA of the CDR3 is TGTGCCAGCAGCACAGGACAGTCTGGAAACACCATATATTTT. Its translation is CASSTGQSGNTIYF.

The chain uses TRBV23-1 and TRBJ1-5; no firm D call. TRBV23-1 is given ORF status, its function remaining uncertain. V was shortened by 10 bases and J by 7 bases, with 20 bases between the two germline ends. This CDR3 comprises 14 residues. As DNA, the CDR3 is TGCGCCACCCCCCTGTGGGTAGCTGGCCAGCCCCAGCATTTT. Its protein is CATPLWVAGQPQHF.

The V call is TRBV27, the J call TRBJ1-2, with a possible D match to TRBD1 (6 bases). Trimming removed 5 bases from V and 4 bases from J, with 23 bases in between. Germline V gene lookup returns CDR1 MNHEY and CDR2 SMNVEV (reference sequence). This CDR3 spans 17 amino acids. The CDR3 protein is CASSRLTGNANFYGYTF. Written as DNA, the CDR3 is TGTGCCAGCAGTCGCTTAACAGGGAATGCTAACTTCTATGGCTACACCTTC.

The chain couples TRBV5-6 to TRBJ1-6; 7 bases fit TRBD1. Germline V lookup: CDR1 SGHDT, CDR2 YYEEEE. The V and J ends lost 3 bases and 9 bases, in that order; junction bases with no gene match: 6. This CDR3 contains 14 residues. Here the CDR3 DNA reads TGTGCCAGCAGCTCTACAGGGGATCTTTCACCCCTCCACTTT. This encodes CASSSTGDLSPLHF.

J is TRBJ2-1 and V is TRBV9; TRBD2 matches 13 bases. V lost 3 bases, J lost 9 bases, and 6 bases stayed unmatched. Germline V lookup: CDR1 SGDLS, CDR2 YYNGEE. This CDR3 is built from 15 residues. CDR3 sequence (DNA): TGTGCCAGCAGCGCAGGGACTAGCGGGGCAGGTGAGCAGTTCTTC. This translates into CASSAGTSGAGEQFF.

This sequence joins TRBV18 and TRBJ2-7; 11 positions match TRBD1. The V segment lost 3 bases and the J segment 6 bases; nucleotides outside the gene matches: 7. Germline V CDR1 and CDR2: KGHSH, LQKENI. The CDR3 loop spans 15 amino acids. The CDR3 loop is CASSPPGQGVSEQYF. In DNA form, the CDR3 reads TGTGCCAGCTCACCGCCGGGACAGGGGGTAAGCGAGCAGTACTTC.

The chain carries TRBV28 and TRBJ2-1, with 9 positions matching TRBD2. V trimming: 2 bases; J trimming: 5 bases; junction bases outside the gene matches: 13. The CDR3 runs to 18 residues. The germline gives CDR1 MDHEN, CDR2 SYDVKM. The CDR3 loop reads CASSLNGRSGRGDNEQFF. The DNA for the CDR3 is TGTGCCAGCAGTTTAAACGGGCGTAGCGGGAGAGGGGACAATGAGCAGTTCTTC.

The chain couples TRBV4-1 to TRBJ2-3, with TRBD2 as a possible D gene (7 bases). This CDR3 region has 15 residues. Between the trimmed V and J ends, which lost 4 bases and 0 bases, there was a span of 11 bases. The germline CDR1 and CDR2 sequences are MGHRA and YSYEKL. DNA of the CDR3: TGCGCCAGCAGCCTACAGGGAGGGAGCACAGATACGCAGTATTTT. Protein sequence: CASSLQGGSTDTQYF.

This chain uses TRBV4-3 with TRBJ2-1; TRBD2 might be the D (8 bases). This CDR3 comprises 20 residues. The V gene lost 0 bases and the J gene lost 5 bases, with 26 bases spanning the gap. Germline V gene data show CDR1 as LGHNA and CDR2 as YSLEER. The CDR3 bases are TGCGCCAGCAGCCAAGACGGGGCTTGGGGTTTAGCGGGGACAGACAATGAGCAGTTCTTC. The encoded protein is CASSQDGAWGLAGTDNEQFF.

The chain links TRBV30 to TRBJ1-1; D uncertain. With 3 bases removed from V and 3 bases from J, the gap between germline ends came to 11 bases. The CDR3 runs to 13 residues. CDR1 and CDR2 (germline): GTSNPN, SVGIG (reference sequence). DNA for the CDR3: TGTGCCTGGAGCAACAGTATGGACACTGAAGCTTTCTTT. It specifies CAWSNSMDTEAFF.

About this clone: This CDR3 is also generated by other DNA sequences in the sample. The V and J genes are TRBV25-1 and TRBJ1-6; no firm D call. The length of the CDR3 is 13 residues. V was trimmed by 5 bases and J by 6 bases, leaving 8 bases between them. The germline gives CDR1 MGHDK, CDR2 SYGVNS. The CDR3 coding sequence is TGTGCCAGCAGTTCAACAGCTAATTCACCCCTCCACTTT. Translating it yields CASSSTANSPLHF.

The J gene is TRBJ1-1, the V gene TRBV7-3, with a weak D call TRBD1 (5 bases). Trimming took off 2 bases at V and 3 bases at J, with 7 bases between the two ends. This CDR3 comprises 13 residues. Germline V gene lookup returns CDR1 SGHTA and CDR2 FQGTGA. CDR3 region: CASSLLGDTEAFF. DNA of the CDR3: TGTGCCAGCAGCTTATTAGGGGACACTGAAGCTTTCTTT.

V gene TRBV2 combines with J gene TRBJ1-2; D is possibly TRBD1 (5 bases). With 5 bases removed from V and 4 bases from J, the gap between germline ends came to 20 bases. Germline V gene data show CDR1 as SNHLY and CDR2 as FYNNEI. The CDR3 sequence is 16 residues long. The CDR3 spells CASSPPPPGSSYGYTF. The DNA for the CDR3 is TGTGCCAGCAGTCCACCCCCTCCAGGGTCCAGCTATGGCTACACCTTC.

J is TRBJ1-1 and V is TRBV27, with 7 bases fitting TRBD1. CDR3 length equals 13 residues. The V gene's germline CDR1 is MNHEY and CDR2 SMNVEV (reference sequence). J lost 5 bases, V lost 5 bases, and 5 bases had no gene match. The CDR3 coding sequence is TGTGCCAGCAGTCGGAACAGGGGAACTGAAGCTTTCTTT. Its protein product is CASSRNRGTEAFF.

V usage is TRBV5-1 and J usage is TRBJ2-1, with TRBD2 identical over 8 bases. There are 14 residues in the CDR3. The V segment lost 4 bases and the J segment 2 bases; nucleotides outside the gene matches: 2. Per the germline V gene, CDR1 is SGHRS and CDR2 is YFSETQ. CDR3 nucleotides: TGCGCCAGCAGCCTGCGGGAGGCCTACAATGAGCAGTTCTTC. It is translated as CASSLREAYNEQFF.

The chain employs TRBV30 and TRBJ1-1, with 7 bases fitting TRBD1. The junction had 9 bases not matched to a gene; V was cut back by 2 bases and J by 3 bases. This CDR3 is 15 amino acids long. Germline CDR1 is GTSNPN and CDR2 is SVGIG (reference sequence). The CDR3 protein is CAWSPRGRLDTEAFF. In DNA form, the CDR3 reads TGTGCCTGGAGTCCGAGGGGGCGGCTGGACACTGAAGCTTTCTTT.

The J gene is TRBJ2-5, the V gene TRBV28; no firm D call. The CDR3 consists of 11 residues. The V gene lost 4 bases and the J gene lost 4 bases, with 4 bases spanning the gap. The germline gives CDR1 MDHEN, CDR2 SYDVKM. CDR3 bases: TGTGCCAGCAGTTCGAGAGAGACCCAGTACTTC. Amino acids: CASSSRETQYF.

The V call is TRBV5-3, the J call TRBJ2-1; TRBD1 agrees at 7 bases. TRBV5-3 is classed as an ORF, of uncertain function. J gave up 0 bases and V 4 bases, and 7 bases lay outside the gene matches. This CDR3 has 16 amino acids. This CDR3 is CARSRRTGSSYNEQFF. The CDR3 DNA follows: TGTGCCAGAAGCCGAAGGACAGGTAGCTCCTACAATGAGCAGTTCTTC.

In DNA, the CDR3 is TGTGCCAGTAGTAGCGGGAGCTCCTACGAGCAGTACTTC. Its protein product is CASSSGSSYEQYF. This sequence joins TRBV19 and TRBJ2-7; 7 positions agree with TRBD2. The CDR3 has 13 residues. Germline V CDR1 and CDR2: LNHDA, SQIVND (reference sequence). After removal of 4 bases from V and 0 bases from J, the junction contained 0 bases not matched to a gene.

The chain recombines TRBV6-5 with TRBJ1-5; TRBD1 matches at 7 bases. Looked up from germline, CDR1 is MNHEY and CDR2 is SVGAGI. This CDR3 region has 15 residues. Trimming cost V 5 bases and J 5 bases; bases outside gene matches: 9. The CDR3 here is CASSPDRLRYQPQHF. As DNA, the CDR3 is TGTGCCAGCAGTCCGGACAGGCTGCGGTATCAGCCCCAGCATTTT.

The CDR3 loop reads CSIRFSLNSPLHF. The CDR3 DNA sequence: TGCAGCATTAGATTTTCTCTTAATTCACCCCTCCACTTT. This sequence joins TRBV29-1 and TRBJ1-6; D is unclear. V gave up 8 bases and J gave up 6 bases, with 14 bases separating them. CDR3 size: 13 residues. Germline loops: CDR1 SQVTM, CDR2 ANQGSEA.

In nucleotides, the CDR3 is TGTGCCAGCAGTGAAGCGTCTAGCGGGAGTGGTTCCGGGGAGCTGTTTTTT. Residues: CASSEASSGSGSGELFF. The genes are TRBV6-1 and TRBJ2-2, with TRBD2 matching over 10 bases. Germline CDR1 is MNHNS and CDR2 is SASEGT. CDR3 size: 17 residues. The junction had 7 bases not matched to a gene; V was cut back by 0 bases and J by 6 bases.

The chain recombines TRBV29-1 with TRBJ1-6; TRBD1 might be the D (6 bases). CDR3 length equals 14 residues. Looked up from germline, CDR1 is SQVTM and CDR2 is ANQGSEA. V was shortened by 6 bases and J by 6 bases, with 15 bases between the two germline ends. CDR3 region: CSVTFDRFNSPLHF. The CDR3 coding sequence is TGCAGCGTGACGTTCGACAGGTTTAATTCACCCCTCCACTTT.

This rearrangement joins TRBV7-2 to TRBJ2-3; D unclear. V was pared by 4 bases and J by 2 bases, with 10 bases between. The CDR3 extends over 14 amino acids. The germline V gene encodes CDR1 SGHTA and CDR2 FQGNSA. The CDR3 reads CASSSHWATDTQYF. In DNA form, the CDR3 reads TGTGCCAGCAGCTCTCATTGGGCCACAGATACGCAGTATTTT.

CDR3 residues: CASSDVGQGEQYF. CDR3 bases: TGTGCCAGCAGTGATGTGGGGCAAGGCGAGCAGTACTTC. The chain has TRBV2 and TRBJ2-7, with D tentatively TRBD1 (5 bases). The CDR3 extends over 13 amino acids. Germline V gene data show CDR1 as SNHLY and CDR2 as FYNNEI. The ends were cut back, 3 bases at V and 6 bases at J, with 12 bases in the middle. Drawing the rest from reference TRBV2 and TRBJ2-7, the complete variable domain is EPEVTQTPSHQVTQMGQEVILRCVPISNHLYFYWYRQILGQKVEFLVSFYNNEISEKSEIFDDQFSVERPDGSNFTLKIRSTKLEDSAMYFCASSDVGQGEQYFGPGTRLTVT.

This chain's CDR3 is CSVSDRATLHF. The CDR3 nucleotides read TGCAGTGTTTCGGACAGGGCCACCCTCCACTTT. The chain recombines TRBV20-1 with TRBJ1-6; TRBD1 matches 8 bases. The V gene end was trimmed by 7 bases and the J gene end by 14 bases; junction bases not matched to a gene: 7. Germline CDR1 and CDR2: DFQATT and SNEGSKA (reference sequence). The CDR3 consists of 11 residues.

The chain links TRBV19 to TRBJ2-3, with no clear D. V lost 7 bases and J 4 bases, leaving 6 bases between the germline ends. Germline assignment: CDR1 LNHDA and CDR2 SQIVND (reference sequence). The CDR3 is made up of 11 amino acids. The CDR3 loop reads CASTEADTQYF. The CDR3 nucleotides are TGTGCCAGTACTGAGGCAGATACGCAGTATTTT.

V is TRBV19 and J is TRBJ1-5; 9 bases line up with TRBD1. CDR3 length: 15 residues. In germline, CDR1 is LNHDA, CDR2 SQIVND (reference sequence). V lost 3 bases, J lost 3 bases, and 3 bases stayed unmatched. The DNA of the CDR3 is TGTGCCAGTAGTATCGGGGACAGGGACAATCAGCCCCAGCATTTT. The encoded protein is CASSIGDRDNQPQHF.

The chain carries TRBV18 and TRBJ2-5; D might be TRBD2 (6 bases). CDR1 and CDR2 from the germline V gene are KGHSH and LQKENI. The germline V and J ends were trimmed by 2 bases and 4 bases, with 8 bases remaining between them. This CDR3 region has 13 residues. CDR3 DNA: TGTGCCAGCTCACCATCGGGAGTAGAGACCCAGTACTTC. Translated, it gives CASSPSGVETQYF.

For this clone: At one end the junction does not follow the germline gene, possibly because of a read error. The CDR3 is CAISPGQGSSEQYF. CDR3 coding DNA: TGTGCCATCAGCCCGGGACAGGGATCCTCCGAGCAGTACTTC. The chain couples TRBV10-3 to TRBJ2-7; 9 bases align to TRBD1. This CDR3 has 14 residues. Germline V gives CDR1 ENHRY, CDR2 SYGVKD.

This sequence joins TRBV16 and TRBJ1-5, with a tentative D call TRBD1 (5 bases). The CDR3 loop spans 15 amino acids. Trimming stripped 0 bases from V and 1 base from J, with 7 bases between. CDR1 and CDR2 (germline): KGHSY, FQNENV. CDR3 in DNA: TGTGCCAGCAGCCAATCGGGACTGAGCAATCAGCCCCAGCATTTT. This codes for CASSQSGLSNQPQHF.

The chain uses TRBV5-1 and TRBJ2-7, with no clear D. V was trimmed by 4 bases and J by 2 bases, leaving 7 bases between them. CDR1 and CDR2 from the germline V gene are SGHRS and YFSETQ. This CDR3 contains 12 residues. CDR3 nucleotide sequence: TGCGCCAGCAGCGATAGTGCCTACGAGCAGTACTTC. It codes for CASSDSAYEQYF.